The rows below give T cell receptor beta chains drawn from one sample of a study of blood T cell repertoires in COVID-19. The method was immunoSEQ multiplex PCR; TCRdb's version includes in-frame clones alone and lacks a portion of them. This sample has about 98,000 clones, with approximately 82% found just once. Sequencing was done on a sample of peripheral blood. The receptors derive from a man aged 65-85 years with active or convalescent COVID-19. CDR3s include the opening cysteine and the closing phenylalanine or tryptophan. D genes are given only for firm matches. Size is stated for part of the rows, as once, few or many counts, or as a class when the clone is expanded.

TRBJ2-2 TRBV4-3 few TRBD1 TGCGCCAGCAGCCAAGACCGGACAGGGAAGGCGGGGGAGCTGTTTTTT CASSQDRTGKAGELFF
TRBJ1-2 TRBV3-1/TRBV3-2 - - TGTGCCAGCAGCCCGGGACTCGCCTATGGCTACACCTTC CASSPGLAYGYTF
TRBJ2-3 TRBV5-1 - TRBD1 TGCGCCAGCAGCAATAGGGGGCGGACAGATACGCAGTATTTT CASSNRGRTDTQYF
TRBJ2-1 TRBV7-2 few TRBD2 TGTGCCAGCATCGCCGGGACTAGCGGGTCCAATGAGCAGTTCTTC CASIAGTSGSNEQFF
TRBJ1-1 TRBV3-1/TRBV3-2 - - TGTGCCAGCAGCCAAGTGAGTACAGGAATGAACACTGAAGCTTTCTTT CASSQVSTGMNTEAFF
TRBJ2-7 TRBV29-1 - - TGCAGCGCTGGGACACAATACGAGCAGTACTTC CSAGTQYEQYF
TRBJ1-6 TRBV6-6 - - TGTGCCAGCAGCCAACTCGCGGGGCGATATAATTCACCCCTCCACTTT CASSQLAGRYNSPLHF
TRBJ2-2 TRBV10-2 once TRBD2 TGCGCCAGCAGGGGTCTAGCGGGGGCCACCGGGGAGCTGTTTTTT CASRGLAGATGELFF
TRBJ1-1 TRBV7-2 - - TGTGCCAGCAGCCAGGACAGGAACACTGAAGCTTTCTTT CASSQDRNTEAFF
TRBJ2-7 TRBV15 - - TGTGCCACCAGCAGCCGGGACAACTACGAGCAGTACTTC CATSSRDNYEQYF
TRBJ1-3 TRBV6-5 once - TGTGCCAGCAGTAGGATGCCCGGGGGAAACACCATATATTTT CASSRMPGGNTIYF
TRBJ2-5 TRBV11-3 - TRBD2 TGTGCCAGCAGCTCTAGCGGACAAGAGACCCAGTACTTC CASSSSGQETQYF
TRBJ2-2 TRBV5-4 - TRBD2 TGTGCCAGCAGCTTTGAGCGGGGAAACACCGGGGAGCTGTTTTTT CASSFERGNTGELFF
TRBJ1-1 TRBV9 few - TGTGCCAGGAGGGTAACGGACACTGAAGCTTTCTTT CARRVTDTEAFF
TRBJ2-5 TRBV19 - TRBD2 TGTGCCAGTAGTTCTAGCGGGGCCAGGGAGACCCAGTACTTC CASSSSGARETQYF
TRBJ1-4 TRBV30 few - TGTGCCTGGAGTGTACGGGATAATGAAAAACTGTTTTTT CAWSVRDNEKLFF
TRBJ1-3 TRBV27 once - TGTGCCAGCAGTACCCACAGGGCTGGAAACACCATATATTTT CASSTHRAGNTIYF
TRBJ2-1 TRBV24-1 - - TGTGCCACCAGTGACCCCTCGAGGGGAGGGGGCAATGAGCAGTTCTTC CATSDPSRGGGNEQFF
TRBJ1-2 TRBV7-2 - - TGTGCCAGCAGCTTGCAGAGAGGCACTAACTATGGCTACACCTTC CASSLQRGTNYGYTF
TRBJ2-7 TRBV4-2 - - TGTGCCAGCAGCCAGACGGGGAACCCCTACGAGCAGTACTTC CASSQTGNPYEQYF
TRBJ1-6 TRBV2 - - TGTGCCAGCAGCCAGGGTTATAATTCACCCCTCCACTTT CASSQGYNSPLHF
TRBJ2-2 TRBV25-1 once - TGTGCCAGCGGTCAGGGTGGGTCCGGGGAGCTGTTTTTT CASGQGGSGELFF
TRBJ1-6 TRBV6-1 - - TGTGCCAGCAGTGATCAGGCCCCCTATAATTCACCCCTCCACTTT CASSDQAPYNSPLHF
TRBJ1-4 TRBV5-5 - - TGTGCCAGCAGCCTTCAGGGTGCAACTAATGAAAAACTGTTTTTT CASSLQGATNEKLFF
TRBJ2-5 TRBV7-9 once - TGTGCCAGCAGCGCCAACCAGGGCCCCCAAGAGACCCAGTACTTC CASSANQGPQETQYF
TRBJ2-3 TRBV28 - TRBD1 TGTGCCAGCAGTTATCAATCGGACAGGGTTGGAGATACGCAGTATTTT CASSYQSDRVGDTQYF
TRBJ2-5 TRBV7-8 - - TGTGCCAGCAGCTACCAGGGTGGGGAGACCCAGTACTTC CASSYQGGETQYF
TRBJ1-2 TRBV7-2 - - TGTGCCAGCACTTCATTTGAGGGCTGGGGCTATGGCTACACCTTC CASTSFEGWGYGYTF
TRBJ2-5 TRBV5-1 - - TGCGCCAGCAGCTTGCGGGAAGAGACCCAGTACTTC CASSLREETQYF
TRBJ1-2 TRBV6-6 - - TGTGCCAGCAGTTATACAGGCTTCTACACCTTC CASSYTGFYTF
TRBJ2-2 TRBV18 few - TGTGCCAGCTCACCGAACAGGGATGCCGGGGAGCTGTTTTTT CASSPNRDAGELFF
TRBJ1-2 TRBV6-6 - TRBD1 TGTGCCAGCAGTTACTCGACAGGGACAGGGGCGGATGGCTACACCTTC CASSYSTGTGADGYTF
TRBJ2-7 TRBV6-5 - - TGTGCCAGCAGTCCCTACGGTGGGGGGGCCGAGCAGTACTTC CASSPYGGGAEQYF
TRBJ2-1 TRBV5-5 - - TGTGCCAGCAGCGCCCGGACAGCACGTTGGAATGAGCAGTTCTTC CASSARTARWNEQFF
TRBJ1-1 TRBV7-9 - TRBD1 TGTGCCAGCAGCGCGGGGACAGAAACGAACACTGAAGCTTTCTTT CASSAGTETNTEAFF
TRBJ1-5 TRBV6-2/TRBV6-3 - TRBD1 TGTGCCAGCAGTAGGCCCTCCCGGACAGGGGACAATCAGCCCCAGCATTTT CASSRPSRTGDNQPQHF